This T cell receptor beta chain came from a study of Graves' ophthalmopathy and Graves' hyperthyroidism listed by TCRdb under 2018. About the full investigation: Stable hyperthyroidism was defined as no progression to ophthalmopathy within 18 months of follow-up. TCR beta repertoire signatures were used to distinguish Graves' ophthalmopathy from Graves' hyperthyroidism and to predict progression to ophthalmopathy. Once sampling was done, hyperthyroidism patients were given methimazole at a starting dose of 30 mg daily, while ophthalmopathy patients were given high-dose intravenous methylprednisolone. To explore V-J signatures distinguishing ophthalmopathy from hyperthyroidism, a discovery set of 100 or so patients (about 44 ophthalmopathy, 55 to 60 stable hyperthyroidism) was enrolled. In five or six hyperthyroidism patients, T-cell repertoires of thyroid tissue and blood were compared. For independent validation, a separate cohort was made up of approximately 19 hyperthyroidism patients plus 17 patients who later progressed from hyperthyroidism to ophthalmopathy. In total, approximately 130 blood samples were TCR-sequenced: approximately 40 ophthalmopathy, under 85 hyperthyroidism and approximately 17 hyperthyroidism-to-ophthalmopathy patients.

For repertoire sequencing, TCR beta CDR3 regions were amplified from RNA transcripts. A first-round RT-PCR used HTBI primers with the Qiagen OneStep RT-PCR kit, followed by a second-round multiplex PCR, size selection and purification. Libraries were sequenced paired-end with 100 bp reads on an Illumina HiSeq2000. Regarding the original processing steps: SOAPnuke was used for read processing, and reads with adapters, uncalled bases, a mean Phred below 15, or no exact constant-primer or identifier match were discarded. High-quality paired reads were merged with COPE v1.2.5. Unique nucleotide sequences were defined as clonotypes and aligned to IMGT TRB V, D and J references using MiTCR v1.1. The analysis was limited to V-J combinations with a frequency above 0.0001, which together covered 99.2% of the repertoires. For each V-J combination, a TCR clonal expansion and chaos score was defined as the ratio of F50 clonal expansion to chaos observed in the TCRdist matrix. Welch's t-statistics and random forest were used to reduce the features to roughly 14 V-J combinations, which were then used as input to a naive Bayes classifier. The similarity between thyroid and blood repertoires was quantified using the Morisita-Horn index. In TCRdb, the public reads were trimmed at Q25 with fastp and aligned with MiXCR, with productive beta chains retained. Rows with a matching CDR3 protein are joined into one entry that keeps the most common DNA and genes. The V and J calls follow TCRdb's processing rather than the paper's. This sample has over a million distinct CDR3 sequences in its table, and less than 45% of those were observed once. Of the sample, approximately 12% falls within the top ten clones.

This clonotype came up a few times. Its antigen remains undetermined. The sample holds no much larger clone one base away, and base qualities are not on file. Overall results and qualifications from the work: In validation, the model predicted ophthalmopathy progression with nearly 71% sensitivity and roughly 72% specificity; some 13 predicted patients were CT-confirmed with GO in a median of about 6.1 months. In cross-validation, the 13-signature model distinguished ophthalmopathy from stable hyperthyroidism with 87.88% sensitivity and approximately 81% specificity, while in the test set the corresponding values were about 80% and 75%. Sample size was not statistically predetermined, and group allocation was not concealed from the investigators. Most expanded thyroid clonotypes with frequency above 0.001 were also detected in blood, suggesting blood repertoires may reflect the thyroid immune response.

Deletion took 2 bases off V and 8 bases off J, with a span of 15 bases between the germline ends. The CDR3 has 13 amino acids, counting the end cysteine and phenylalanine. CDR3 DNA is the only sequence kept; it has 39 bases, read in frame from the first base. The germline V gene (reference sequence) gives CDR1 as DFQATT and CDR2 as SNEGSKA. Hyperthyroidism patients were newly diagnosed, with disease duration under 2 months, and aged 18 to 65 years. Patients with other autoimmune diseases, uncontrolled infections, pregnancy or lactation were excluded. Diagnosis was based on clinical symptoms, serum thyroxine, TRAb, thyroid ultrasound and orbital computed tomography. Trizol reagent was used to extract the total RNA, and its quality was then checked on an Agilent 2100 Bioanalyzer.

The specimen sequenced was peripheral blood or thyroid tissue (not recorded which). The rearrangement joined TRBV20-1 to TRBJ1-2; matching of 5 bases hints at TRBD1 as the D gene. This receptor was obtained from an adult man with Graves' hyperthyroidism. The encoded CDR3 is CSARPSQGGGYTF. The nucleotides read TGCAGTGCTAGACCCAGTCAGGGTGGGGGCTACACCTTC.